The 32 T cell receptor beta chains presented below share a single source sample, sequenced in a study of blood T cell repertoires in COVID-19. The table came from immunoSEQ multiplex PCR; TCRdb's copy has only in-frame clones and leaves some out. The sample includes fewer than 250,000 clones, approximately 81% of them seen just once. Sequencing input: peripheral blood. Source of these receptors: a man aged 35-49 years with acute or convalescent COVID-19.

The chain joins TRBV24-1 to TRBJ1-2; D remains ambiguous. The V and J ends lost 0 bases and 7 bases respectively, with 8 bases between them. Germline CDR1 KGHDR, CDR2 SFDVKD. The CDR3 runs 13 residues. The CDR3 loop reads CATSDLASGGYTF. For the CDR3, the DNA is TGTGCCACCAGTGATTTGGCATCGGGTGGCTACACCTTC.

This chain uses TRBV19 with TRBJ1-2; D is perhaps TRBD1 (5 bases). Germline lookup yields CDR1 LNHDA and CDR2 SQIVND (reference sequence). CDR3 length: 11 amino acids. Trimming removed 4 bases at V and 8 bases at J, with 8 bases between. The CDR3 DNA follows: TGTGCCAGTAGTAGAGACAGAGGCTACACCTTC. It encodes CASSRDRGYTF. The full variable domain, its missing parts supplied by reference TRBV19 and TRBJ1-2, is DGGITQSPKYLFRKEGQNVTLSCEQNLNHDAMYWYRQDPGQGLRLIYYSQIVNDFQKGDIAEGYSVSREKKESFPLTVTSAQKNPTAFYLCASSRDRGYTFGSGTRLTVV.

To note about this clone: The sample contains more than one DNA sequence encoding this CDR3. This chain joins TRBV9 and TRBJ1-2, with 9 bases matching TRBD1. The ends lost 4 bases at V and 2 bases at J; junction bases unmatched: 3. Germline V lookup: CDR1 SGDLS, CDR2 YYNGEE. The CDR3 runs 14 residues. CDR3 DNA: TGTGCCAGCAGCTCCGGGACAGGGAACTATGGCTACACCTTC. As protein: CASSSGTGNYGYTF.

V usage is TRBV7-2 and J usage is TRBJ2-1; the match to TRBD2 covers 10 bases. With V trimmed by 6 bases and J by 4 bases, 6 bases remained unmatched. The V gene's germline CDR1 is SGHTA and CDR2 FQGNSA. This CDR3 is 15 amino acids long. Here the CDR3 reads CASRNSGGPYNEQFF. Written as DNA, the CDR3 is TGTGCCAGCAGAAATAGCGGGGGGCCTTACAATGAGCAGTTCTTC. Drawing the rest from reference TRBV7-2 and TRBJ2-1, the complete variable domain is GAGVSQSPSNKVTEKGKDVELRCDPISGHTALYWYRQSLGQGLEFLIYFQGNSAPDKSGLPSDRFSAERTGGSVSTLTIQRTQQEDSAVYLCASRNSGGPYNEQFFGPGTRLTVL.

In DNA form, the CDR3 reads TGTGCCAGCAGTTTAAGGGGGTGGGGTGAAAAACTGTTTTTT. This encodes CASSLRGWGEKLFF. This sequence joins TRBV27 and TRBJ1-4, with D possibly matching TRBD1 (6 bases). The V gene lost 2 bases and the J gene lost 7 bases, with 11 bases spanning the gap. Germline loops: CDR1 MNHEY, CDR2 SMNVEV (reference sequence). The CDR3 has 14 residues.

In this sample, this clone turned up once. The rearrangement joins TRBV5-6 to TRBJ1-2; the D gene is possibly TRBD1 (6 bases). V lost 7 bases and J lost 5, with 15 bases in between. Germline CDR1 and CDR2: SGHDT and YYEEEE. The CDR3 runs 13 residues. The CDR3 DNA reads as TGTGCCAGCGTGACAGGTGCTGGTTATGGCTACACCTTC. This gives the protein CASVTGAGYGYTF.

The V call is TRBV7-3, the J call TRBJ2-1, with TRBD1 matching 8 bases. Germline loops: CDR1 SGHTA, CDR2 FQGTGA. This CDR3 contains 15 residues. V dropped 5 bases and J dropped 3; count of bases not matched to a gene: 6. The CDR3 nucleotides are TGTGCCAGCAGCCAGGACAGGGCGAACTACAATGAGCAGTTCTTC. As protein: CASSQDRANYNEQFF. The full variable domain, in which reference TRBV7-3 and TRBJ2-1 provide the parts outside the CDR3, is GAGVSQTPSNKVTEKGKYVELRCDPISGHTALYWYRQSLGQGPEFLIYFQGTGAADDSGLPNDRFFAVRPEGSVSTLKIQRTERGDSAVYLCASSQDRANYNEQFFGPGTRLTVL.

The genes are TRBV3-1 (or the pseudogene TRBV3-2) and TRBJ2-5; D unresolved. Germline assignment: CDR1 LGHDT and CDR2 YNNKEL (reference sequence). V lost 4 bases to trimming and J lost 5 bases, with 23 bases between them. The CDR3 spans 17 residues. CDR3 sequence: CASSPHPRSVLAETQYF. As DNA, the CDR3 is TGTGCCAGCAGCCCACATCCCAGGTCCGTTCTTGCGGAGACCCAGTACTTC.

This clone was recorded once. The chain couples TRBV9 to TRBJ2-7, with 14 nucleotides matching TRBD2. CDR1 and CDR2 from the germline V gene are SGDLS and YYNGEE. This CDR3 region has 15 residues. J was trimmed by 4 bases and V by 3 bases; bases with no gene match: 3. The CDR3 DNA follows: TGTGCCAGCAGCGGGGGACTAGCGGGAGATTACGAGCAGTACTTC. This translates into CASSGGLAGDYEQYF.

V is TRBV18 and J is TRBJ2-5; 7 bases line up with TRBD2. The CDR3 totals 14 residues. CDR1 and CDR2 (germline): KGHSH, LQKENI. V lost 6 bases and J lost 2; bases outside the gene matches: 6. This CDR3 reads CASSARGVQETQYF. CDR3 nucleotides: TGTGCCAGCTCGGCTCGGGGGGTTCAAGAGACCCAGTACTTC.

DNA for the CDR3: TGTGCCAGCAGTCCCGGGACATTGACCGACACCATATATTTT. Residues: CASSPGTLTDTIYF. The J gene is TRBJ1-3, the V gene TRBV13, with D possibly matching TRBD1 (6 bases). V lost 6 bases and J 8 bases, leaving 17 bases between the germline ends. CDR1 and CDR2 from the germline V gene are PRHDT and FYEKMQ (reference sequence). The CDR3 is 14 residues long. Variable domain in full (rest from reference TRBV13 and TRBJ1-3): AAGVIQSPRHLIKEKRETATLKCYPIPRHDTVYWYQQGPGQDPQFLISFYEKMQSDKGSIPDRFSAQQFSDYHSELNMSSLELGDSALYFCASSPGTLTDTIYFGEGSWLTVV.

This chain joins TRBV2 and TRBJ1-1; tentatively, D is TRBD1 (5 bases). This CDR3 spans 14 amino acids. Per the germline V gene, CDR1 is SNHLY and CDR2 is FYNNEI. V was shortened by 4 bases and J by 1 base, with 10 bases between the two germline ends. The CDR3 nucleotides read TGTGCCAGCAGTGTAAGCAGGGCGAACACTGAAGCTTTCTTT. It is translated as CASSVSRANTEAFF.

The chain has TRBV7-9 and TRBJ1-3; D is possibly TRBD1 (6 bases). V lost 5 bases, J lost 4 bases, and 21 bases lay in between. CDR1 SEHNR and CDR2 FQNEAQ come from the germline V gene (reference sequence). The CDR3 length is 17 residues. CDR3 in DNA: TGTGCCAGCAGCCCTACGATTTACAGGGAATCCGGAAACACCATATATTTT. This codes for CASSPTIYRESGNTIYF.

This clone was counted a single time. This chain connects TRBV9 to TRBJ2-1; a possible D gene is TRBD2 (6 bases). CDR3 length: 15 amino acids. Germline V CDR1 and CDR2: SGDLS, YYNGEE. The V end was cut by 0 bases, the J end by 3 bases, with 10 bases between. The CDR3 here is CASSVAGDSYNEQFF. CDR3 sequence (DNA): TGTGCCAGCAGCGTAGCGGGGGATAGCTACAATGAGCAGTTCTTC. The full variable domain, completed using reference TRBV9 and TRBJ2-1, is DSGVTQTPKHLITATGQRVTLRCSPRSGDLSVYWYQQSLDQGLQFLIQYYNGEERAKGNILERFSAQQFPDLHSELNLSSLELGDSALYFCASSVAGDSYNEQFFGPGTRLTVL.

This clone was picked up a small number of times. The chain joins TRBV6-6 to TRBJ2-2; D is ambiguous. From germline, CDR1 is MNHNY and CDR2 SVGAGI (reference sequence). The CDR3 contains 14 residues. Trimming pared 0 bases from V and 2 bases from J, leaving 4 bases between. The CDR3 region is CASSYSQNTGELFF. CDR3 sequence (DNA): TGTGCCAGCAGTTACTCCCAAAACACCGGGGAGCTGTTTTTT.

This clone was counted only a few times. V and J are TRBV6-5 and TRBJ1-1; D possibly corresponds to TRBD1 (6 bases). Trimming took off 6 bases at V and 6 bases at J, with 14 bases between the two ends. The length of the CDR3 is 13 residues. Germline V gene sequence: CDR1 MNHEY, CDR2 SVGAGI. CDR3 nucleotides: TGTGCCAGCAGGACCACAGGGTTCTCTGAAGCTTTCTTT. The encoded protein is CASRTTGFSEAFF.

The gene calls are TRBV27 and TRBJ1-3, with a weak D call TRBD1 (6 bases). Per germline, CDR1 MNHEY and CDR2 SMNVEV (reference sequence). Trimming cost V 4 bases and J 2 bases, with 9 bases left between them. The length of the CDR3 is 14 residues. The CDR3 nucleotides read TGTGCCAGCAGTTCCACAGGGCCTGGAAACACCATATATTTT. It encodes CASSSTGPGNTIYF.

The chain has TRBV9 and TRBJ2-7; 9 nucleotides align to TRBD1. The CDR3 consists of 16 residues. Germline CDR1 and CDR2: SGDLS and YYNGEE. V gave up 0 bases and J gave up 5 bases; unmatched junction bases: 9. The CDR3, as DNA: TGTGCCAGCAGCGTAGGATGGGGGACAGGGATCGACGAGCAGTACTTC. Translation gives CASSVGWGTGIDEQYF.

This chain uses TRBV5-1 with TRBJ2-3; 7 bases align to TRBD1. The CDR3 is 15 amino acids. The V gene's germline CDR1 is SGHRS and CDR2 YFSETQ. J gave up 5 bases and V 2 bases, and 8 bases lay outside the gene matches. Here the CDR3 reads CASSLTGVYGDTQYF. The CDR3 DNA reads as TGCGCCAGCAGCTTAACAGGGGTGTACGGAGATACGCAGTATTTT.

The chain couples TRBV3-1 (or the pseudogene TRBV3-2) to TRBJ1-6; D perhaps matches TRBD1 (6 bases). Germline V lookup: CDR1 LGHDT, CDR2 YNNKEL (reference sequence). Deletions cut 6 bases from V and 0 bases from J, with 18 bases between. This CDR3 has 18 amino acids. The DNA for the CDR3 is TGTGCCAGCAGTTCCGGGACACCACTAAGCTCCTATAATTCACCCCTCCACTTT. Its translation is CASSSGTPLSSYNSPLHF.

This clone was counted once. The CDR3 reads CASSYSQGRQGSGGYTF. In DNA form, the CDR3 reads TGTGCCAGCAGTTACTCGCAGGGCCGACAGGGATCTGGTGGCTACACCTTC. This chain connects TRBV6-2 or TRBV6-3 to TRBJ1-2; TRBD1 agrees at 7 bases. CDR1 and CDR2 from the germline V gene are MNHEY and SVGEGT. The junction had 14 bases not matched to a gene; V was cut back by 0 bases and J by 7 bases. This CDR3 is built from 17 residues.

The rearrangement joins TRBV5-8 to TRBJ2-3, with 13 bases matching TRBD2. V shed 4 bases, J shed 3 bases, and the junction held 11 bases outside the gene matches. There are 18 residues in the CDR3. CDR1 is SGHTS and CDR2 is YDEGEE in the germline V gene. The CDR3, as DNA: TGTGCCAGCAGCGCGGAAATGACTAGCGGGGGGAGAACAGATACGCAGTATTTT. It codes for CASSAEMTSGGRTDTQYF.

The chain recombines TRBV10-3 with TRBJ2-7, with D perhaps matching TRBD1 (5 bases). The ends were cut back, 5 bases at V and 7 bases at J, with 12 bases in the middle. The CDR3 has 12 amino acids. CDR1 ENHRY and CDR2 SYGVKD come from the germline V gene. CDR3 DNA sequence: TGTGCCATCAGTTCAGGGATGGAAGAGCAGTACTTC. Its translation is CAISSGMEEQYF.

This chain connects TRBV5-1 to TRBJ1-1, with D possibly being TRBD1 (5 bases). Trimming took off 3 bases at V and 1 base at J, with 10 bases between the two ends. This CDR3 spans 14 amino acids. Germline CDR1 and CDR2: SGHRS and YFSETQ. The CDR3 spells CASSWLGENTEAFF. The CDR3 nucleotides read TGCGCCAGCAGCTGGCTAGGGGAGAACACTGAAGCTTTCTTT.

The V and J genes are TRBV6-5 and TRBJ1-2; TRBD1 matches 9 bases. This CDR3 region has 15 residues. V trimming: 0 bases; J trimming: 6 bases; junction bases outside the gene matches: 5. Germline lookup yields CDR1 MNHEY and CDR2 SVGAGI. The CDR3 sequence is CASSYSGQGIDGYTF. The CDR3 DNA reads as TGTGCCAGCAGTTACTCCGGACAGGGGATCGATGGCTACACCTTC.

The rearrangement uses TRBV11-3 and TRBJ2-1; D might be TRBD1 (6 bases). Germline loops: CDR1 SGHNT, CDR2 YENEEA. The CDR3 spans 14 residues. V was shortened by 5 bases and J by 7 bases, with 15 bases between the two germline ends. CDR3 bases: TGTGCCAGCAGCGCGCCACAGGGTCGGAATGAGCAGTTCTTC. Encoded protein: CASSAPQGRNEQFF.

The J gene is TRBJ1-6, the V gene TRBV12-3 or TRBV12-4; TRBD1 matches at 9 bases. J lost 14 bases, V lost 5 bases, and 4 bases had no gene match. The CDR3 is 12 residues long. In DNA form, the CDR3 reads TGTGCCAGCAGTACCGGGACAGGGTCCCTCCACTTT. Translated: CASSTGTGSLHF.

This clone came up once. The chain has TRBV10-1 and TRBJ2-1; 16 bases map to TRBD2. The V gene end was trimmed by 5 bases and the J gene end by 6 bases; junction bases not matched to a gene: 7. The germline gives CDR1 WNHNN, CDR2 SYGVQD (reference sequence). This CDR3 is built from 17 residues. CDR3 in amino acids: CASSPGTSGGAGNEQFF. CDR3 bases: TGCGCCAGCAGTCCCGGGACTAGCGGGGGGGCTGGCAATGAGCAGTTCTTC.

The gene calls are TRBV3-1 (or the pseudogene TRBV3-2) and TRBJ1-2; TRBD1 is a possible D gene (6 bases). Trimming removed 0 bases at V and 2 bases at J, with 10 bases between. Looked up from germline, CDR1 is LGHDT and CDR2 is YNNKEL (reference sequence). The CDR3 consists of 15 residues. The CDR3 DNA is TGTGCCAGCAGCCAAGAAGGGACACCGAACTATGGCTACACCTTC. It codes for CASSQEGTPNYGYTF.

The chain is built from TRBV12-3 or TRBV12-4 and TRBJ2-1, with D maybe TRBD2 (5 bases). The CDR3 totals 12 residues. Between the trimmed V and J ends, which lost 3 bases and 9 bases, there was a span of 9 bases. The CDR3 is CASSFDYGEQFF. The DNA for the CDR3 is TGTGCCAGCAGTTTTGACTACGGTGAGCAGTTCTTC.

The CDR3 protein is CASSYGTDGELFF. The CDR3 coding sequence is TGTGCCAGCAGTTACGGGACAGACGGGGAGCTGTTTTTT. The chain uses TRBV6-5 and TRBJ2-2; TRBD1 agrees at 7 bases. J was trimmed by 7 bases and V by 2 bases; bases with no gene match: 1. CDR1 MNHEY and CDR2 SVGAGI come from the germline V gene. CDR3 length: 13 amino acids.

The gene calls are TRBV9 and TRBJ1-1, with 10 bases lining up with TRBD1. Germline V gene lookup returns CDR1 SGDLS and CDR2 YYNGEE. J lost 7 bases, V lost 3 bases, and 12 bases had no gene match. The CDR3 contains 16 residues. The CDR3 DNA is TGTGCCAGCAGCGGATCATCGACAGGGGGCAACGATGAAGCTTTCTTT. Its translation: CASSGSSTGGNDEAFF.